Listed here is a single T cell receptor (beta chain). The specificity of this receptor is unknown. Base quality data are lacking; no much larger clone is found one base away. This sample was included in a study of T cell responses to AZD1222 COVID-19 vaccine (dated by TCRdb to about 2021). General notes on the study: A total of just over 230 trial participants underwent TCR sequencing, of whom under 220 had received two doses of AZD1222 and 26 had received two doses of the MenACWY control vaccine. Trial participants were enrolled by age into subgroups of 18-55, 56-69 and 70-plus years, and about 150, 27 and 61 TCR-sequenced participants, respectively, were included in these subgroups. Study-level results and caveats: In the small 56-69-year group, the increase in depth fell short of significance, most likely because of low power. Participants were mostly white British, with more females than males. The authors suggested clonal diversity may have been underestimated. Conclusions about previously exposed vaccinees are limited because only a handful of AZD1222 recipients were SARS-CoV-2 seropositive at baseline. Reportedly, close to half of the unique spike-specific TCRs recognized epitopes lying outside the regions that are mutated in the B.1.351 and B.1.1.7 variants. No day 14 peak-response samples were available, so repertoires were characterized only after the peak T cell response. The whole spike protein was spanned by vaccine-associated CD4 TCRs, and dominant responses were seen in regions 160-218 and 743-854. After two AZD1222 doses, both the breadth and the depth of spike-specific TCRs were significantly higher than at day 0 and than in MenACWY recipients.

Per the publication, the time point label means: about 28 days (+/-7) after the second vaccine dose. The treatment or condition label, read with the paper, signifies: meningococcal conjugate vaccine given as trial control. Vaccinee samples came from UK trials COV001 and COV002, including a single-blind randomized controlled phase 2/3 trial of AZD1222 (ChAdOx1 nCoV-19) in healthy adults. For TCRbeta chain sequencing, PBMC samples were collected from trial participants at day 0 and at day 28 after the second dose. From cysteine to phenylalanine, the CDR3 is 14 amino acids long. Only the CDR3 DNA is retained, 42 bases long and in frame from the first base. Taken from the germline V gene, the CDR1 and CDR2 loops are SGHDN and FVKESK. At the junction V is shortened by 4 bases and J by 1 base; bases outside the gene matches: 3. The CDR3 regions of human TCRbeta chains were analyzed by immunosequencing. As for how the authors treated the data: TCRs in the repertoires were matched against a reference library of SARS-CoV-2-specific TCRs that had been generated with the MIRA antigen-specificity platform. Breadth was defined as the fraction of unique TCRs that were SARS-CoV-2-associated, and depth was defined as the fraction of total T cells that were SARS-CoV-2-associated. Using the MIRA data, every spike-specific TCR was mapped to the spike region that the TCR reacted to and assigned to either a CD4 or a CD8 class. Log10-transformed breadth and depth values were compared by one-way ANOVA with Sidak's multiple comparisons tests. TCRdb re-hosts the immuneACCESS table, in-frame sequences only. Its copies lack some clones; in the studies checked, an unresolved V gene accounts for under half of them, and the cause for the rest is not known. Clonal size and the V and J genes are those of that table, whereas D and trimming came from the DNA. The sample contains 150,000 to 200,000 clones, around nine tenths of them found a single time. The biggest ten clones account for 3.6% of the sample.

The sequence links TRBV14 to TRBJ1-1, and 7 junctional nucleotides match TRBD1. The sequence came from an adult who received the MenACWY meningococcal vaccine as a control. The starting material was peripheral blood, obtained 28 days after the second dose of the MenACWY control vaccine. CDR3 sequence: CASSPNRGNTEAFF. The DNA reads TGTGCCAGCAGCCCGAACAGGGGGAACACTGAAGCTTTCTTT. With all but the CDR3 taken from the reference TRBV14 and TRBJ1-1 genes, the full variable domain is: EAGVTQFPSHSVIEKGQTVTLRCDPISGHDNLYWYRRVMGKEIKFLLHFVKESKQDESGMPNNRFLAERTGGTYSTLKVQPAELEDSGVYFCASSPNRGNTEAFFGQGTRLTVV.